A single sample is the source of the 2 T cell receptor beta chains below, sequenced in a study of long-term antiretroviral therapy in people with HIV. Survey-level resolution applied to immunoSEQ assay v3.0. Produced via immunoSEQ multiplex PCR; TCRdb's table is partial and in-frame only. The repertoire holds roughly 18,000 clones, with 90% to 95% as singletons. The source was unsorted PBMCs, collected 3 years after starting antiretroviral therapy. The receptors come from a man aged 50 or older with HIV.

V is TRBV7-6 and J is TRBJ2-7, with D hard to call. The V gene lost 1 base and the J gene lost 6 bases, with 10 bases spanning the gap. Germline CDR1 reads SGHVS; CDR2 reads FNYEAQ. This CDR3 region has 13 residues. CDR3 sequence (DNA): TGTGCCAGCAGCTTAGGAAGTTCATTCGAGCAGTACTTC. Protein product: CASSLGSSFEQYF.

The CDR3 coding sequence is TGCGCCAGCAGCCAAGATTCGTGGTCCAGGGAGCTGTTTTTT. Translating it yields CASSQDSWSRELFF. The chain uses TRBV4-1 and TRBJ2-2; D is undetermined. Trimming pared 0 bases from V and 9 bases from J, leaving 11 bases between. Germline values: CDR1 MGHRA, CDR2 YSYEKL. The CDR3 loop spans 14 amino acids.